The entry below gives a single T cell receptor (beta chain) sequence along with its context. The table came from immunoSEQ multiplex PCR; TCRdb's copy has only in-frame clones and leaves some out. The sample gives some 100,000 clones, 86% of which show up once; approximately 4.9% is in the top ten. The data stem from a study of cytomegalovirus exposure and HLA in healthy donors. CDR1 and CDR2 from the germline V gene are MDHEN and SYDVKM. The CDR3 loop spans 13 amino acids. V lost 3 bases and J 7 bases, leaving 13 bases between the germline ends. The sequence was obtained from a man younger than 35 in good health and CMV-seronegative. This chain joins TRBV28 and TRBJ2-7, with a weak D call TRBD2 (6 bases). Sequencing was performed on PBMCs. The chain's CDR3 is CASSFNRGGEQYF. CDR3 DNA: TGTGCCAGCAGTTTTAATCGGGGAGGAGAGCAGTACTTC. The variable domain in full, completed from reference TRBV28 and TRBJ2-7, reads DVKVTQSSRYLVKRTGEKVFLECVQDMDHENMFWYRQDPGLGLRLIYFSYDVKMKEKGDIPEGYSVSREKKERFSLILESASTNQTSMYLCASSFNRGGEQYFGPGTRLTVT.